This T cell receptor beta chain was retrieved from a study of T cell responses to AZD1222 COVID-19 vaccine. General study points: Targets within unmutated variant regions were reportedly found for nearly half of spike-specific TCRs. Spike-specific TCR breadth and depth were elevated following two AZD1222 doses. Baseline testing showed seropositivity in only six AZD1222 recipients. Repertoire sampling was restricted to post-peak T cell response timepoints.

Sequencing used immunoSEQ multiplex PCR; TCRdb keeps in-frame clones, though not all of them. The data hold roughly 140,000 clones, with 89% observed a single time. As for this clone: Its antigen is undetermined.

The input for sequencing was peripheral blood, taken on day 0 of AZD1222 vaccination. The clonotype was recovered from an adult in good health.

CDR3 DNA: TGTGCCAGCAGCCAGCCGGGACAGGGGGTTGACTATGGCTACACCTTC. Its translation is CASSQPGQGVDYGYTF. This chain links TRBV11-2 with TRBJ1-2; 11 nucleotides align to TRBD1. Unmatched junction bases numbered 8, after V lost 5 bases and J lost 3 bases. This CDR3 is 16 amino acids long. The germline V gene has CDR1 SGHAT and CDR2 FQNNGV.